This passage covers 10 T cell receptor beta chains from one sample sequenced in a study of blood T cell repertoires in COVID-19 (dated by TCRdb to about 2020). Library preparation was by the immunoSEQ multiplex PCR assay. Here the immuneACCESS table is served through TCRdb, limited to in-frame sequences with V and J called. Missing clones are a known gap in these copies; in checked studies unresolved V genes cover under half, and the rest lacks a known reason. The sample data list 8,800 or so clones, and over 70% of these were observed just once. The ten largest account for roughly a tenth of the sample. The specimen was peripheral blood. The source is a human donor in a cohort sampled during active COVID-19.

The CDR3 here is CASSPRQGQETQYF. CDR3 coding DNA: TGTGCCAGCAGCCCGCGACAGGGGCAAGAGACCCAGTACTTC. The chain combines TRBV5-5 with TRBJ2-5; the match to TRBD1 covers 8 bases. CDR3 length: 14 amino acids. Trimming at V came to 4 bases and at J to 2 bases, leaving 4 bases not matched to a gene. The V gene's germline CDR1 is SGHKS and CDR2 YYEKEE (reference sequence).

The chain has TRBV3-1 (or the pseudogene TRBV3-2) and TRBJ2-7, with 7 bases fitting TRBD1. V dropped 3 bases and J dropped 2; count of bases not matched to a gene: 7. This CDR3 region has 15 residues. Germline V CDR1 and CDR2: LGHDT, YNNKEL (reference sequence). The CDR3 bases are TGTGCCAGCAGCCAGCCCCGGGACAGCCCCTACGAGCAGTACTTC. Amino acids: CASSQPRDSPYEQYF.

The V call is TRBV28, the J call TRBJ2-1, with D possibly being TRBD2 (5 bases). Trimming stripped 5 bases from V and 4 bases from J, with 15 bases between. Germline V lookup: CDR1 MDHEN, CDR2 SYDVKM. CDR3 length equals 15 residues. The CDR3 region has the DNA TGTGCCAGCAGTCCTCGCCGTGGCGGGTACAATGAGCAGTTCTTC. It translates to CASSPRRGGYNEQFF.

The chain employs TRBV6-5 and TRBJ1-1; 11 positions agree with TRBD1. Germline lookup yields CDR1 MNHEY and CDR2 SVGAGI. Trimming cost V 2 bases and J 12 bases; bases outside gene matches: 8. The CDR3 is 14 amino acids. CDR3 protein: CASSYGGQGATTFF. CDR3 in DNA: TGTGCCAGCAGTTACGGTGGACAGGGGGCGACGACTTTCTTT.

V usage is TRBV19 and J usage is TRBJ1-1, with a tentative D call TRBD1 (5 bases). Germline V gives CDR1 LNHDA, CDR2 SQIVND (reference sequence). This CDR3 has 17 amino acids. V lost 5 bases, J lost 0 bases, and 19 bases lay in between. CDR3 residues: CASSPRLVTGMNTEAFF. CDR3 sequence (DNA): TGTGCCAGTAGTCCCCGCCTAGTAACAGGTATGAACACTGAAGCTTTCTTT.

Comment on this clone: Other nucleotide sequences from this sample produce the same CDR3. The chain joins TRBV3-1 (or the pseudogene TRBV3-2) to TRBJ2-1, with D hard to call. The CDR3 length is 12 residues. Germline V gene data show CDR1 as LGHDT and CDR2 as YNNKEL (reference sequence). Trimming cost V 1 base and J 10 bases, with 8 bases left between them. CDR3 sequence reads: CASSQVSEEQFF. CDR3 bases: TGTGCCAGCAGCCAAGTCTCTGAGGAGCAGTTCTTC.

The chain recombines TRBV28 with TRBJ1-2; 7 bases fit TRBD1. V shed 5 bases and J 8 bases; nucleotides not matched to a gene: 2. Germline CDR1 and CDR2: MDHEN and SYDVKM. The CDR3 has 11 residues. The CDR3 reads CASSDRVGYTF. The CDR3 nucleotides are TGTGCCAGCAGTGACAGGGTAGGCTACACCTTC.

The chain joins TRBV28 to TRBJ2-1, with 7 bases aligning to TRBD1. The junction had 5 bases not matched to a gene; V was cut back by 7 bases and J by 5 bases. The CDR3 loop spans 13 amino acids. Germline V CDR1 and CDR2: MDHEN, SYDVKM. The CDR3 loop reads CASNTGQHNEQFF. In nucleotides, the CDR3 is TGTGCCAGCAATACGGGACAGCACAATGAGCAGTTCTTC.

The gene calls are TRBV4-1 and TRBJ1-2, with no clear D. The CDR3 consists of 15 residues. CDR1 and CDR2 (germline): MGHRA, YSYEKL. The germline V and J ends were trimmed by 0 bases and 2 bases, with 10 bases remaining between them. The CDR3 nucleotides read TGCGCCAGCAGCCAAGAATGGCTGCACAACTATGGCTACACCTTC. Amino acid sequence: CASSQEWLHNYGYTF.

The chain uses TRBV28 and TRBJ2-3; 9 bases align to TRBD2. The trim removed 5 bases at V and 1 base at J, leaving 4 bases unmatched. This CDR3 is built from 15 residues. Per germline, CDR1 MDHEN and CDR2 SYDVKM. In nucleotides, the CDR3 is TGTGCCAGCAGTGCAGGGACTAGCCGCACAGATACGCAGTATTTT. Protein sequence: CASSAGTSRTDTQYF. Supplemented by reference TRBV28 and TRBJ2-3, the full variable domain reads DVKVTQSSRYLVKRTGEKVFLECVQDMDHENMFWYRQDPGLGLRLIYFSYDVKMKEKGDIPEGYSVSREKKERFSLILESASTNQTSMYLCASSAGTSRTDTQYFGPGTRLTVL.